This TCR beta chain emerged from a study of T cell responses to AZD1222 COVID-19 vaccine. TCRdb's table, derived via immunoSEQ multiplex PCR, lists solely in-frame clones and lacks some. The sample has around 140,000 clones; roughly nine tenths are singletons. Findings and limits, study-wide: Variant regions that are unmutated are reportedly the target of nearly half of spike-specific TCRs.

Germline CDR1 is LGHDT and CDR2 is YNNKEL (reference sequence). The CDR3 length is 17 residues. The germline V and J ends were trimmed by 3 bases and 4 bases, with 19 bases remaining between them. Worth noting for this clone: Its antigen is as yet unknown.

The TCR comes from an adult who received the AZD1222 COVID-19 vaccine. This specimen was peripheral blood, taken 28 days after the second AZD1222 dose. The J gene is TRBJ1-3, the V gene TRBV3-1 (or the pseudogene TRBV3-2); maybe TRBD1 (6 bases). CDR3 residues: CASSQFPAGTPGNTIYF. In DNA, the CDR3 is TGTGCCAGCAGCCAGTTCCCCGCCGGGACACCCGGAAACACCATATATTTT.